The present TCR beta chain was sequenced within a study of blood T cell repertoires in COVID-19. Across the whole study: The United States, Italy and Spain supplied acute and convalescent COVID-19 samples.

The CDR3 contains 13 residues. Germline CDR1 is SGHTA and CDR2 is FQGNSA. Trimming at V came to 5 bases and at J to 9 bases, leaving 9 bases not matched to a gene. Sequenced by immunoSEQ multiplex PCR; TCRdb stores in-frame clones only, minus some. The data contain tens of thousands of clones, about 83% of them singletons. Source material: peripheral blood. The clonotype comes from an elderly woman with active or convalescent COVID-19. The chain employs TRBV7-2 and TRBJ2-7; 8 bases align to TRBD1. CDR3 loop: CASSASPGGAQYF. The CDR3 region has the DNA TGTGCCAGCAGCGCCTCTCCAGGGGGCGCGCAGTACTTC.